This T cell receptor beta chain originates from a study of vaccination effects on CD4 cells after COVID-19. ViraFEST used viral peptide pools to expand antigen-specific CD4+ T cells before sequencing. Culture lasted 10 days before CD4+ T cell isolation. The person had a PCR-confirmed SARS-CoV-2 infection during March to December 2020. Vaccine administered to participants consisted of two doses of either BNT162b2 or mRNA-1273. Study-wide results and limits: After vaccination, spike-reactive clones in convalescents were mostly new vaccine-induced clones.

The germline CDR1 and CDR2 sequences are SNHLY and FYNNEI. The V end was cut by 8 bases, the J end by 5 bases, with 16 bases between. The CDR3 spans 14 residues. Only in-frame clones appear in the TCRdb table, and some are missing; sequencing was by immunoSEQ multiplex PCR. This sample has about 17,000 clones, with over 60% found just once. Of note for this clone: Antigen: not known.

The sample was CD4+ T cells from PBMCs cultured with SARS-CoV-2 spike peptides, taken after COVID-19 vaccination. The TCR sequence derives from a human donor who had a prior SARS-CoV-2 infection. This chain connects TRBV2 to TRBJ1-5; no clear D gene. The CDR3, as DNA: TGTGCCAGCGCCACTAATTCCCTCGATCAGCCCCAGCATTTT. Residues: CASATNSLDQPQHF.